The following is a T cell receptor beta chain sequence with its context. What it binds is unknown. This table comes from immunoSEQ multiplex PCR, and its TCRdb copy is limited to in-frame clones, with some not included. Here the sample spans about 5,400 clones, 85% being singletons. This sample is part of a study of T cells in localized non-small cell lung cancer. Study results and limitations: Detection in adjacent lung was observed for a median roughly 62 of the top 100 tumor clones.

CDR3 length: 14 amino acids. Trimming stripped 7 bases from V and 4 bases from J, with 16 bases between. The germline V gene has CDR1 SGHAT and CDR2 FQNNGV. The chain uses TRBV11-2 and TRBJ2-5, with D possibly matching TRBD2 (6 bases). This receptor was obtained from a woman between 35 and 70 years old with stage II lung adenocarcinoma. Sequencing used PBMCs, obtained before any cancer treatment. The CDR3 is CASTRGGAGETQYF. The CDR3 region has the DNA TGTGCCAGCACCCGGGGCGGGGCAGGAGAGACCCAGTACTTC.